This record concerns one TCR beta chain sequence. The antigen is unknown. Here immunoSEQ multiplex PCR was the method, and the copy in TCRdb shows in-frame clones only, minus some. Among around 150,000 clones listed, about 90% were seen once. This sample is part of a study of cytomegalovirus exposure and HLA in healthy donors. Study context: The approximately 120 validation repertoires matched the 666 first-cohort repertoires in platform, a later analysis reported. Points from the study as a whole: Approximately 160 TCR beta chains were listed as cytomegalovirus-associated. While the bulk of TCR sequences proved rare, some public TCRs turned up in many donors. Subsequent analysis found a tendency for first-cohort TCR clusters to co-occur within the 120 validation repertoires.

Germline V lookup: CDR1 MNHNS, CDR2 SASEGT. The length of the CDR3 is 14 residues. V lost 2 bases, J lost 7 bases, and 12 bases lay in between. Material for sequencing was PBMCs. The chain links TRBV6-1 to TRBJ1-5; D call uncertain. The TCR comes from a woman in her late teens or twenties in good health and CMV-seropositive. CDR3 DNA: TGTGCCAGCAGTGAAATCACCCGCGGACAGCCCCAGCATTTT. Translation gives CASSEITRGQPQHF.